The clone carrying this T cell receptor (beta chain) has ten or more counts. V lost 6 bases and J lost 5; bases outside the gene matches: 7. CDR3 length equals 14 residues. Germline assignment: CDR1 MNHEY and CDR2 SVGEGT. The data derive from a study of Graves' ophthalmopathy and Graves' hyperthyroidism. As the template, RNA transcripts were used to amplify TCR beta CDR3 regions. After a first-round RT-PCR with HTBI primers, a second-round multiplex PCR was run. One entry per CDR3 protein, called by TCRdb with MiXCR from the multiplex PCR reads. In the table there are 45,000 to 60,000 distinct CDR3 sequences, less than 55% of which are singletons. Moderate-to-severe activity, with CAS ≥3, NOSPECS ≥4 and duration under 3 months, characterized the donors with ophthalmopathy. Clinical symptoms, serum thyroxine, TRAb, thyroid ultrasound and orbital computed tomography formed the basis of diagnosis.

The receptor comes from an adult woman with Graves' ophthalmopathy. V usage is TRBV6-2 or TRBV6-3 and J usage is TRBJ2-4; 7 positions match TRBD1. Sequencing was performed on peripheral blood. CDR3 nucleotides: TGTGCCAGCAGCGACAGGGTCGAGGAAAACATTCAGTACTTC. This gives the protein CASSDRVEENIQYF.